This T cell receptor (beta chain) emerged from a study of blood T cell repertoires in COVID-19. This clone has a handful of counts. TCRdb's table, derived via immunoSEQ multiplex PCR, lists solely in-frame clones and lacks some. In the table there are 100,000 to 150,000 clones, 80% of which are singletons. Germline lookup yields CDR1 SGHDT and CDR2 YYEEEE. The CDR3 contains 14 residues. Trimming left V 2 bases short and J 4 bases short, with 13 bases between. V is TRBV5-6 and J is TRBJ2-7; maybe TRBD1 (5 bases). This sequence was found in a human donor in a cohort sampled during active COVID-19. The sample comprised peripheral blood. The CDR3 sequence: CASSFDSTGYEQYF. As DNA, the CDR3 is TGTGCCAGCAGCTTCGACAGTACCGGGTACGAGCAGTACTTC.